These 30 T cell receptor beta chains came from one sample sequenced in a study of naive and memory T cell subsets. Ligated cDNA underwent four rounds of PCR with nested alpha and beta constant region primers and SP2. TCRdb reprocessed the UMI-ligation and nested PCR reads via MiXCR and lists one record per CDR3 protein. Of tens of thousands of distinct CDR3 sequences in the sample, 5.5% to 7.5% were seen once. Sample treatment: skin biopsy from PPD injection site in Mantoux-positive individual. The library had UMIs added by 3' ligation of an oligonucleotide to TCR cDNA. The specimen was skin, collected from a tuberculin skin test site. Receptor source: an adult in good health.

Many counts were recorded for this clonotype. The gene calls are TRBV12-3 or TRBV12-4 and TRBJ2-6; no definite D call. This CDR3 comprises 14 residues. V was pared by 5 bases and J by 2 bases, with 7 bases between. The CDR3 region has the DNA TGTGCCAGCAGTCAAGGTGCTGGGGCCAACGTCCTGACTTTC. Translating gives CASSQGAGANVLTF.

This clonotype occurred a few times. The chain combines TRBV9 with TRBJ1-2; TRBD1 is a possible D gene (6 bases). Germline CDR1 reads SGDLS; CDR2 reads YYNGEE. This CDR3 has 16 amino acids. V lost 3 bases, J lost 4 bases, and 19 bases lay in between. The CDR3: CASSDDLTGMSYGYTF. DNA for the CDR3: TGTGCCAGCAGCGACGACCTTACAGGGATGAGCTATGGCTACACCTTC.

The table lists this clonotype with many counts. CDR3 protein: CASSPILAGGQYNEQFF. In DNA form, the CDR3 reads TGTGCCAGCAGCCCCATACTAGCGGGGGGGCAATACAATGAGCAGTTCTTC. The chain combines TRBV7-9 with TRBJ2-1, with TRBD2 identical over 13 bases. Looked up from germline, CDR1 is SEHNR and CDR2 is FQNEAQ (reference sequence). The CDR3 consists of 17 residues. Trimming removed 5 bases from V and 4 bases from J; junction bases left unmatched: 8.

By proportion, this clonotype is medium-sized. The chain has TRBV29-1 and TRBJ2-6; 7 nucleotides align to TRBD1. There are 14 residues in the CDR3. V dropped 3 bases and J dropped 2; count of bases not matched to a gene: 1. Germline values: CDR1 SQVTM, CDR2 ANQGSEA. CDR3 sequence (DNA): TGCAGCGTTGACGACAGGGCTGGGGCCAACGTCCTGACTTTC. Translating it yields CSVDDRAGANVLTF.

There are many counts of this clonotype. The chain has TRBV6-5 and TRBJ2-1; D unresolved. CDR1 is MNHEY and CDR2 is SVGAGI in the germline V gene. The length of the CDR3 is 12 residues. V was clipped by 7 bases and J by 1 base, with 5 bases between them. As DNA, the CDR3 is TGTGCCAGCACCTCGTCCTACAATGAGCAGTTCTTC. It specifies CASTSSYNEQFF.

The V call is TRBV3-1, the J call TRBJ1-3; D call uncertain. The CDR3 runs 16 residues. Per the germline V gene, CDR1 is LGHDT and CDR2 is YNNKEL (reference sequence). V lost 0 bases and J lost 2, with 11 bases in between. CDR3 nucleotide sequence: TGTGCCAGCAGCCAAGATCTTCCCCAAACTGGAAACACCATATATTTT. This translates into CASSQDLPQTGNTIYF.

The CDR3, as DNA: TGCGCCAGCAGCCTACGAGGCGGGGGGGCCGCCGAGCAGTACTTC. Amino acids: CASSLRGGGAAEQYF. The J gene is TRBJ2-7, the V gene TRBV5-1; 9 bases map to TRBD2. CDR3 size: 15 residues. Germline CDR1 and CDR2: SGHRS and YFSETQ. Trimming at V came to 4 bases and at J to 6 bases, leaving 11 bases not matched to a gene.

The sample holds many counts of this clonotype. The chain has TRBV6-2 or TRBV6-3 and TRBJ2-3, with a possible D match to TRBD2 (6 bases). The CDR3 consists of 14 residues. V lost 2 bases and J lost 2, with 8 bases in between. CDR1 is MNHEY and CDR2 is SVGEGT in the germline V gene. DNA of the CDR3: TGTGCCAGCAGTTACGGGGGGAACACAGATACGCAGTATTTT. Translated: CASSYGGNTDTQYF.

This clonotype was found many times. The chain combines TRBV5-1 with TRBJ2-7, with D possibly TRBD2 on 5 matching bases. Trimming removed 3 bases at V and 5 bases at J, with 18 bases between. Germline CDR1 reads SGHRS; CDR2 reads YFSETQ. CDR3 length: 15 amino acids. The CDR3 bases are TGCGCCAGCAGCTCTTCAGGTGGAGGTAGGGACGAGCAGTACTTC. Translating gives CASSSSGGGRDEQYF.

This clonotype was observed at least ten times. The chain employs TRBV24-1 and TRBJ2-1; D is perhaps TRBD2 (7 bases). The ends were cut back, 3 bases at V and 9 bases at J, with 14 bases in the middle. This CDR3 is built from 14 residues. Germline lookup yields CDR1 KGHDR and CDR2 SFDVKD. Written as DNA, the CDR3 is TGTGCCACCAGTGATGGGGGGGCGGCCTCTGAGCAGTTCTTC. It translates to CATSDGGAASEQFF.

Comments on this clonotype: A much larger clone lies a single base off, so this may be a read error. V usage is TRBV20-1 and J usage is TRBJ2-3; D is unclear. From germline, CDR1 is DFQATT and CDR2 SNEGSKA (reference sequence). CDR3 size: 13 residues. As DNA, the CDR3 is TGCAGTGCTAGAGAGGGTATCACAGATACGCTGTATTTT. Translated: CSAREGITDTLYF.

This clonotype occurred many times. The rearrangement links TRBV4-2 to TRBJ1-6; D ambiguous. The CDR3 spans 15 residues. CDR1 is LGHNA and CDR2 is YNFKEQ in the germline V gene. The germline V and J ends were trimmed by 5 bases and 6 bases, with 14 bases remaining between them. CDR3 bases: TGTGCCAGCAGCTTCTCGGGTGAGCTTAATTCACCCCTCCACTTT. Translation gives CASSFSGELNSPLHF.

The chain recombines TRBV19 with TRBJ1-3; TRBD1 matches at 11 bases. The junction had 4 bases not matched to a gene; V was cut back by 2 bases and J by 4 bases. The CDR3 extends over 16 amino acids. The germline V gene has CDR1 LNHDA and CDR2 SQIVND (reference sequence). CDR3 amino acids: CASSIPRTGGGNTIYF. CDR3 sequence (DNA): TGTGCCAGTAGTATACCCCGGACAGGGGGCGGAAACACCATATATTTT.

This clonotype was detected many times. The chain has TRBV14 and TRBJ2-1; D gene uncertain. In germline, CDR1 is SGHDN, CDR2 FVKESK. The CDR3 contains 12 residues. The germline V and J ends were trimmed by 0 bases and 10 bases, with 7 bases remaining between them. The CDR3 DNA reads TGTGCCAGCAGCCAAGATTCCCTAGAGCAGTTCTTC. The encoded protein is CASSQDSLEQFF.

The chain carries TRBV5-1 and TRBJ1-2; D is perhaps TRBD1 (5 bases). V gave up 0 bases and J gave up 12 bases, with 21 bases separating them. There are 15 residues in the CDR3. CDR1 and CDR2 (germline): SGHRS, YFSETQ. The CDR3 DNA reads TGCGCCAGCAGCTTGGATTGGGCCCGGGACTTCAGCGACACCTTC. Its translation: CASSLDWARDFSDTF.

This clonotype was recorded many times. This chain links TRBV20-1 with TRBJ1-5, with TRBD1 matching over 7 bases. Germline V gene sequence: CDR1 DFQATT, CDR2 SNEGSKA (reference sequence). The ends lost 3 bases at V and 4 bases at J; junction bases unmatched: 9. This CDR3 is 15 amino acids long. In DNA, the CDR3 is TGCAGTGCTAGTGGACAGGAGAGGGGAAATCAGCCCCAGCATTTT. It encodes CSASGQERGNQPQHF.

This clonotype showed up many times. The gene calls are TRBV14 and TRBJ2-3, with D uncertain. V lost 1 base to trimming and J lost 1 base, with 9 bases between them. Looked up from germline, CDR1 is SGHDN and CDR2 is FVKESK. This CDR3 has 15 residues. The CDR3 DNA reads as TGTGCCAGCAGCCAAGCCAGAGTGGGCACAGATACGCAGTATTTT. Translation: CASSQARVGTDTQYF.

This clonotype was recorded at least ten times. V and J are TRBV6-5 and TRBJ2-5; the match to TRBD1 covers 9 bases. The CDR3 extends over 15 amino acids. V was pared by 2 bases and J by 5 bases, with 6 bases of the junction left unmatched. Per the germline V gene, CDR1 is MNHEY and CDR2 is SVGAGI. The CDR3 sequence is CASSYTQGAKETQYF. The CDR3, as DNA: TGTGCCAGCAGTTACACACAGGGGGCGAAGGAGACCCAGTACTTC.

This clonotype was detected many times. The rearrangement joins TRBV12-3 or TRBV12-4 to TRBJ1-2; D ambiguous. The CDR3 consists of 12 residues. Trimming left V 6 bases short and J 12 bases short, with 17 bases between. DNA of the CDR3: TGTGCCAGCAGCCCTACTGGACTTTTGGACACCTTC. Its translation: CASSPTGLLDTF.

This clonotype appeared many times. The chain couples TRBV20-1 to TRBJ1-3; D not certain. Trimming shortened V by 7 bases and J by 0 bases, and 10 bases separated the two germline ends. Germline V gene data show CDR1 as DFQATT and CDR2 as SNEGSKA (reference sequence). CDR3 length: 13 amino acids. Here the CDR3 DNA reads TGCAGTGTCCCCAGCGGCTCTGGAAACACCATATATTTT. It codes for CSVPSGSGNTIYF.

This clonotype was counted many times. The chain employs TRBV12-3 or TRBV12-4 and TRBJ2-1, with D tentatively TRBD2 (5 bases). The CDR3 totals 14 residues. Trimming removed 6 bases from V and 9 bases from J, with 18 bases in between. The CDR3 sequence: CASRPTGSPGEQFF. CDR3 bases: TGTGCCAGCAGACCGACGGGGTCCCCCGGTGAGCAGTTCTTC.

This clonotype was seen a few times. The chain employs TRBV5-1 and TRBJ2-3; D uncertain. Germline CDR1 SGHRS, CDR2 YFSETQ. This CDR3 comprises 13 residues. Trimming cost V 2 bases and J 4 bases, with 8 bases left between them. The CDR3 protein is CASSFGRSDTQYF. CDR3 DNA: TGCGCCAGCAGCTTCGGGCGCTCAGATACGCAGTATTTT. The whole variable domain, filled in from reference TRBV5-1 and TRBJ2-3, reads KAGVTQTPRYLIKTRGQQVTLSCSPISGHRSVSWYQQTPGQGLQFLFEYFSETQRNKGNFPGRFSGRQFSNSRSEMNVSTLELGDSALYLCASSFGRSDTQYFGPGTRLTVL.

Ten or more counts support this clonotype. J is TRBJ2-2 and V is TRBV6-5, with 8 bases that match TRBD1. The germline V gene encodes CDR1 MNHEY and CDR2 SVGAGI. Trimming cost V 0 bases and J 3 bases; bases outside gene matches: 3. This CDR3 contains 16 residues. Written as DNA, the CDR3 is TGTGCCAGCAGTTACTCCGGACAGGGAGACACCGGGGAGCTGTTTTTT. It translates to CASSYSGQGDTGELFF.

The V gene is TRBV6-2 or TRBV6-3, the J gene TRBJ1-5, with 9 bases lining up with TRBD1. The CDR3 totals 15 residues. J gave up 6 bases and V 4 bases, and 7 bases lay outside the gene matches. CDR1 and CDR2 (germline): MNHEY, SVGEGT. CDR3 region: CASSSGTGWTQPQHF. The CDR3 DNA sequence: TGTGCCAGCAGTTCCGGGACAGGGTGGACTCAGCCCCAGCATTTT.

This clonotype was found many times. This chain connects TRBV11-3 to TRBJ2-1; perhaps D is TRBD1 or TRBD2 (5 bases each). The CDR3 runs to 15 residues. The germline V gene has CDR1 SGHNT and CDR2 YENEEA. V lost 1 base and J lost 2, with 9 bases in between. The CDR3: CASSLGGSAYNEQFF. DNA for the CDR3: TGTGCCAGCAGCTTAGGGGGGTCGGCCTACAATGAGCAGTTCTTC.

This clonotype was counted between two and nine times. A single base separates this from a much larger clone, so it may be a read error. The gene calls are TRBV12-3 or TRBV12-4 and TRBJ2-3, with 10 bases that match TRBD2. V was clipped by 3 bases and J by 5 bases; unmatched bases: 2. The CDR3 consists of 14 residues. CDR3 residues: CASSFSGGRDTQYF. DNA of the CDR3: TGTGCCAGCAGTTTTAGCGGGGGGAGAGATACGCAGTATTTT.

This clonotype has a count of ten or more. The rearrangement uses TRBV7-9 and TRBJ2-5; 13 nucleotides match TRBD2. V trimming: 3 bases; J trimming: 3 bases; junction bases outside the gene matches: 10. The CDR3 has 18 amino acids. CDR1 SEHNR and CDR2 FQNEAQ come from the germline V gene (reference sequence). The CDR3 nucleotides are TGTGCCAGCAGCTTGCTAGGACTAGCGGGGGCCTGGGAAGAGACCCAGTACTTC. Translation gives CASSLLGLAGAWEETQYF.

The CDR3 is CSARVTLSTSSYNEQFF. DNA of the CDR3: TGCAGTGCTAGAGTCACCCTTAGTACGAGCTCCTACAATGAGCAGTTCTTC. The chain couples TRBV20-1 to TRBJ2-1; the D is unclear. The CDR3 runs to 17 residues. Germline V gene data show CDR1 as DFQATT and CDR2 as SNEGSKA (reference sequence). Trimming left V 1 base short and J 0 bases short, with 16 bases between.

A few counts support this clonotype. The chain employs TRBV5-1 and TRBJ2-1; TRBD1 matches 9 bases. Looked up from germline, CDR1 is SGHRS and CDR2 is YFSETQ. Losses at the gene ends were 1 base for V and 5 bases for J; bases not matched to a gene: 4. This CDR3 comprises 15 residues. As DNA, the CDR3 is TGCGCCAGCAGCTTGTCTGGGACAGGGCACAATGAGCAGTTCTTC. Translated, it gives CASSLSGTGHNEQFF. Full variable domain (rest looked up from reference TRBV5-1 and TRBJ2-1): KAGVTQTPRYLIKTRGQQVTLSCSPISGHRSVSWYQQTPGQGLQFLFEYFSETQRNKGNFPGRFSGRQFSNSRSEMNVSTLELGDSALYLCASSLSGTGHNEQFFGPGTRLTVL.

This clonotype was found a few times. A much more abundant neighbour one base away suggests this may be a read error. The J gene is TRBJ1-2, the V gene TRBV7-9, with 10 positions matching TRBD1. CDR1 is SEHNR and CDR2 is FQNEAQ in the germline V gene (reference sequence). The length of the CDR3 is 15 residues. CDR3 region: CASSSDRGPFDGDTF. CDR3 bases: TGTGCCAGCAGTTCCGACAGGGGGCCTTTTGATGGCGACACCTTC.